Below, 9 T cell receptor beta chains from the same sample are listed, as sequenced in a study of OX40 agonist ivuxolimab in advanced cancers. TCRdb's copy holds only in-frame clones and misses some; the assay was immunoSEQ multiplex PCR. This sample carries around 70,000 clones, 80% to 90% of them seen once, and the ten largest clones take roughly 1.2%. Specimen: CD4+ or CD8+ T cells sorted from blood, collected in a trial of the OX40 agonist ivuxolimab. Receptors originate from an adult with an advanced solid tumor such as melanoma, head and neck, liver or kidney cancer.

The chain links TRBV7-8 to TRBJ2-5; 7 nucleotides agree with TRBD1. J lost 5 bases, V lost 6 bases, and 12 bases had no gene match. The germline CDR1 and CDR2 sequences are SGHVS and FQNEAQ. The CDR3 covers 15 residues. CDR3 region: CASRRGQGLGETQYF. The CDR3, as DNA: TGTGCCAGCAGGAGGGGGCAGGGCCTTGGGGAGACCCAGTACTTC.

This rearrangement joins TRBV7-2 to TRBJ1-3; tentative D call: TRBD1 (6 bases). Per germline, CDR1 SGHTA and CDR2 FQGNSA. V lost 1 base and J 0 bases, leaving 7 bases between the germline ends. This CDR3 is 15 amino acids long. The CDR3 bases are TGTGCCAGCAGCTTAGGGACAGTCTCTGGAAACACCATATATTTT. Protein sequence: CASSLGTVSGNTIYF.

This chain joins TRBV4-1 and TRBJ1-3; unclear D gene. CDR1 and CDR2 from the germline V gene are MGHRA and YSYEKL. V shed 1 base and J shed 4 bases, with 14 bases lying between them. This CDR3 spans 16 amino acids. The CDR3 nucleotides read TGCGCCAGCAGCCAAGGTCGGGCAGAAGTAGGAAACACCATATATTTT. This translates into CASSQGRAEVGNTIYF.

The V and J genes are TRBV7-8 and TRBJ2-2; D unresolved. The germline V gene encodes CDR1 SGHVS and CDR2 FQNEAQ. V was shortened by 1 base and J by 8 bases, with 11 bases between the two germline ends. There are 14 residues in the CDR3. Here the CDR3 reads CASSLDMVQGELFF. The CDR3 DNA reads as TGTGCCAGCAGCTTAGATATGGTCCAGGGGGAGCTGTTTTTT.

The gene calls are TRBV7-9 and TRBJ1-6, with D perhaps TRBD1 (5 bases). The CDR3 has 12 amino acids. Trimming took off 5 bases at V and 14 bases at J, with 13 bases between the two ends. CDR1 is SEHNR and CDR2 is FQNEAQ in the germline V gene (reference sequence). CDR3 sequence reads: CASSRDQGTLHF. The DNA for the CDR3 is TGTGCCAGCAGCCGAGATCAGGGTACCCTCCACTTT.

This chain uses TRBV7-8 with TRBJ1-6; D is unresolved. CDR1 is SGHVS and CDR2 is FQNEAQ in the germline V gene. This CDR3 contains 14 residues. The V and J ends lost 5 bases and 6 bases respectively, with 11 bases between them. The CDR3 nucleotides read TGTGCCAGCAGCCCTGGGGTATTTAATTCACCCCTCCACTTT. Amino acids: CASSPGVFNSPLHF.

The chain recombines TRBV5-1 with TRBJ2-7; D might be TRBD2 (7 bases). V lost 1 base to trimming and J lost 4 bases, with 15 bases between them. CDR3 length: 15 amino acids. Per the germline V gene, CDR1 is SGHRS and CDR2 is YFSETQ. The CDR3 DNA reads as TGCGCCAGCAGCTTGTTTCGGGGGGCGGTTTACGAGCAGTACTTC. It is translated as CASSLFRGAVYEQYF. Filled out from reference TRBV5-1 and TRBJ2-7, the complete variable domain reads KAGVTQTPRYLIKTRGQQVTLSCSPISGHRSVSWYQQTPGQGLQFLFEYFSETQRNKGNFPGRFSGRQFSNSRSEMNVSTLELGDSALYLCASSLFRGAVYEQYFGPGTRLTVT.

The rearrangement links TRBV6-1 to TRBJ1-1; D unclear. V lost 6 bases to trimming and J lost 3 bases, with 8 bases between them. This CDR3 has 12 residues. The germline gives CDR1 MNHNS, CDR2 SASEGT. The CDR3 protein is CASSVLYTEAFF. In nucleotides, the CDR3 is TGTGCCAGCAGCGTACTATACACTGAAGCTTTCTTT.

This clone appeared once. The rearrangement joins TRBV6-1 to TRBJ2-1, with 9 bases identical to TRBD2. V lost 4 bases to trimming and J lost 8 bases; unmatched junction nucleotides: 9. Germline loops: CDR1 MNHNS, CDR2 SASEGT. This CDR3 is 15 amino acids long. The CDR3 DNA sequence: TGTGCCAGCAGTGCCGCCGGCGGGGGGGCCGATGAGCAGTTCTTC. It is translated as CASSAAGGGADEQFF.